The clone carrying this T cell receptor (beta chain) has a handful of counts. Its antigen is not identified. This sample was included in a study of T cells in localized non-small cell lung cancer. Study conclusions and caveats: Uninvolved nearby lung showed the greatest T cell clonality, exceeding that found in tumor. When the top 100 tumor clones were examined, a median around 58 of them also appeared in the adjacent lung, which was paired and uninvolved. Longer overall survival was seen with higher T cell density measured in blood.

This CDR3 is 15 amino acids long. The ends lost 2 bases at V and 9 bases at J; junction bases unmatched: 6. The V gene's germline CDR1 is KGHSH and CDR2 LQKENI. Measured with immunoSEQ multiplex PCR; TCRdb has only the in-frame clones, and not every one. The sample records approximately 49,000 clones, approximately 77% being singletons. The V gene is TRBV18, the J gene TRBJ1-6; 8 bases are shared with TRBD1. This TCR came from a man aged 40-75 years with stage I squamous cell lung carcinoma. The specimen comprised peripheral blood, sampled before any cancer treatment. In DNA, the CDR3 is TGTGCCAGCTCACCAAGTGGACAGGGAACTTCACCCCTCCACTTT. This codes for CASSPSGQGTSPLHF.